This record looks at one T cell receptor beta chain sequence and its context. These data belong to a study of human T cells and chemical hapten exposure. Original handling: Ranging from about 20,000 to 700,000, TCR counts per sample had a median value of about 96,000. TCRdb fed the RACE reads into MiXCR, producing one record per CDR3 protein. The V and J calls were not made by the authors but by TCRdb's processing. In the table there are tens of thousands of distinct CDR3 sequences, approximately 10% of which are singletons. Germline V gene sequence: CDR1 SGHRS, CDR2 YFSETQ. The CDR3 length is 14 residues. Trimming took 7 bases from V and 5 from J; bases not matched to a gene: 5. Sample time point: patch test 3, about 24 weeks after DPC sensitization. Stated treatment: therapeutic diphenylcyclopropenone sensitization with weekly scalp DPC.

The sample consisted of whole blood, taken in connection with sensitization to the hapten diphenylcyclopropenone (DPC). The TCR comes from a woman between 50 and 59 years old with alopecia areata. Some clones in this sample may be carry-over from other donors' samples. The gene calls are TRBV5-1 and TRBJ2-2; 10 nucleotides agree with TRBD2. The CDR3 DNA reads TGCGCCAGCGGGCTAGCGGGAGAGACCGGGGAGCTGTTTTTT. Translated, it gives CASGLAGETGELFF.